This T cell receptor beta chain was recovered during a study of blood T cell repertoires in COVID-19. Across the whole study: PBMCs, B-cell-depleted T cells, or T cells were the source of the cDNA or gDNA that made up the material.

V lost 6 bases and J 5 bases, leaving 14 bases between the germline ends. This CDR3 region has 14 residues. CDR1 and CDR2 (germline): MNHEY, SVGAGI. Sequencing was performed with immunoSEQ multiplex PCR; in TCRdb, only in-frame clones are kept and a portion is missing. This table holds around 250,000 clones, 85% to 90% found once. This clonotype originated in a woman aged 45-65 years who had recovered from COVID-19. Sequencing was carried out using PBMCs or T cells enriched from blood (not recorded which). This chain uses TRBV6-5 with TRBJ2-1, with no clear D. The CDR3 region is CASRRSQINNEQFF. The CDR3 DNA is TGTGCCAGCAGGCGTAGCCAAATCAACAATGAGCAGTTCTTC.